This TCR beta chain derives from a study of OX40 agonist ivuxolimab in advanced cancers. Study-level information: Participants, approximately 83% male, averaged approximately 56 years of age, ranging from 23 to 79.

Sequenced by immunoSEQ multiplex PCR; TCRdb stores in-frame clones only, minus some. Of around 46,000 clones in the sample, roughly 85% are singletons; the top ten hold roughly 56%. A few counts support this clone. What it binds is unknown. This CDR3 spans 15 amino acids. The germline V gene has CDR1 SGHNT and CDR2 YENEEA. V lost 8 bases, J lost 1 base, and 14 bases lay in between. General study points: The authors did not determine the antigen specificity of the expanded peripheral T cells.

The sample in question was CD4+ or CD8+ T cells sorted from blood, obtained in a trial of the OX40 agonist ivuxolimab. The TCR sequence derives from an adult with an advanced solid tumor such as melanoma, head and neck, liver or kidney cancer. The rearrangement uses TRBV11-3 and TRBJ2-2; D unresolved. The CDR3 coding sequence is TGTGCCAGCGATGTAGGGATTCAGAACACCGGGGAGCTGTTTTTT. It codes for CASDVGIQNTGELFF.